This T cell receptor (beta chain) was identified in a study of cytomegalovirus exposure and HLA in healthy donors. PCR was performed using 60 Vbeta and 13 Jbeta primers. Clones were sequenced by immunoSEQ multiplex PCR, and TCRdb holds only the in-frame ones, with some missing. There are 65,000 to 85,000 clones in the sample, with 1.5% held by the top ten. Broader study findings: As a later analysis revealed, most CMV-associated TCR beta chains appeared HLA-restricted. Rates of TCR association differed by HLA locus in a later analysis, with DRB1 highest and HLA-C lowest. The study assumed roughly uniform donor sequencing depth for presence/absence analyses. Researchers reported in a later analysis that a missense DCLRE1C variant was tied to TCR beta V- and J-gene trimming.

As to this clone: The antigen remains undetermined.

The source is an older woman in good health and CMV-seronegative. Sample: PBMCs.

The CDR3 DNA is TGTGCCAGCAGTGATTACTACGAGCAGTACTTC. It is translated as CASSDYYEQYF. The genes are TRBV6-1 and TRBJ2-7; unclear D gene. Germline assignment: CDR1 MNHNS and CDR2 SASEGT. The CDR3 is 11 amino acids. V lost 3 bases and J 3 bases, leaving 3 bases between the germline ends.